In its sample, the clone carrying this T cell receptor (beta chain) was seen a few times. The data are from a study of T cell responses to AZD1222 COVID-19 vaccine. Trimming cost V 0 bases and J 6 bases, with 15 bases left between them. This CDR3 comprises 15 residues. Germline V gene sequence: CDR1 GTSNPN, CDR2 SVGIG (reference sequence). TCRdb's table, derived via immunoSEQ multiplex PCR, lists solely in-frame clones and lacks some. The table records more than 140,000 clones, about 91% of them present only once. The chain carries TRBV30 and TRBJ2-1; the D gene is possibly TRBD1 (7 bases). Sequencing was performed on peripheral blood, taken on day 0 of AZD1222 vaccination. The source is an adult in good health. The CDR3 sequence: CAWSVSGAGGNEQFF. In DNA, the CDR3 is TGTGCCTGGAGTGTGTCGGGGGCAGGGGGCAATGAGCAGTTCTTC. Variable domain in full (rest from reference TRBV30 and TRBJ2-1): SQTIHQWPATLVQPVGSPLSLECTVEGTSNPNLYWYRQAAGRGLQLLFYSVGIGQISSEVPQNLSASRPQDRQFILSSKKLLLSDSGFYLCAWSVSGAGGNEQFFGPGTRLTVL.